Following are 4 T cell receptor beta chains from one sample sequenced in a study of spatial heterogeneity in lung cancer. Antigens of these TCRs are unknown. Using its own MiXCR run on the 5' RACE reads, TCRdb lists one record per CDR3 protein. The sample consists of 250 to 300 distinct CDR3 sequences, around 40% of them appearing once. Time point here: sample taken at primary tumor resection. Study outcomes and limitations: Tumor mutation counts were tracked by expanded intratumoral alpha and beta TCR counts.

The sequences come from lung tumor tissue, collected at surgery. The receptors originated from a male donor with early-stage non-small cell lung cancer.

This clonotype showed up just a few times. This beta chain was picked up by a library intended for alpha chains and is off target, so its count carries little meaning. DNA for the CDR3: TGTGCCAGCAGTTACGTCCAGGGGGCAATCGGCTACACCTTC. Its protein is CASSYVQGAIGYTF. V usage is TRBV6-2 or TRBV6-3 and J usage is TRBJ1-2; 8 nucleotides agree with TRBD1. This CDR3 contains 14 residues. Losses at the gene ends were 2 bases for V and 8 bases for J; bases not matched to a gene: 7. Germline loops: CDR1 MNHEY, CDR2 SVGEGT.

Points on this clonotype: The library was built for alpha chains, so this beta chain is an off-target read and its size means little. V usage is TRBV7-2 and J usage is TRBJ2-1, with TRBD2 matching 8 bases. The CDR3 loop spans 17 amino acids. CDR1 is SGHTA and CDR2 is FQGNSA in the germline V gene. With 2 bases clipped from V and 4 bases from J, the junction kept 10 bases outside the gene matches. The CDR3 reads CASSLRGGGLAYNEQFF. DNA for the CDR3: TGTGCCAGCAGCTTACGGGGAGGTGGACTAGCATACAATGAGCAGTTCTTC.

A remark on this clonotype: This beta chain is a stray sequence in a library constructed for alpha chains; its clone size is not meaningful. This chain links TRBV28 with TRBJ2-7; D is perhaps TRBD2 (6 bases). The CDR3 is made up of 12 amino acids. Germline V lookup: CDR1 MDHEN, CDR2 SYDVKM. The V end lost 10 bases, the J end lost 2 bases, and 12 bases lay between the germline ends. The DNA for the CDR3 is TGTGCCACTAGGGACTTAACCTACGAGCAGTACTTC. Its translation: CATRDLTYEQYF.

To note about this clonotype: This beta chain is an unintended read in a library built for alpha chains; its size means little. This chain links TRBV7-9 with TRBJ2-7; TRBD2 agrees at 9 bases. V lost 5 bases to trimming and J lost 2 bases; unmatched junction nucleotides: 7. The V gene's germline CDR1 is SEHNR and CDR2 FQNEAQ (reference sequence). The CDR3 extends over 15 amino acids. CDR3 DNA: TGTGCCAGCAGCCCGGGACTAGCAAATACCTACGAGCAGTACTTC. Encoded protein: CASSPGLANTYEQYF.